This T cell receptor (beta chain) was captured by sequencing in a study of identical twins. Unique molecular identifiers were in the cDNA, with template-switch universal primer binding. TCRdb recomputed calls from the 5' RACE reads with MiXCR, one row per CDR3 protein. The top ten clones hold approximately 0.98% of a sample with 400,000 to 550,000 distinct CDR3 sequences, around an eighth of them seen once. Healthy Caucasian donors formed the entire cohort. In this sample, this clonotype turned up a few times. Its antigen is unidentified. This CDR3 comprises 18 residues. The V segment lost 0 bases and the J segment 2 bases; nucleotides outside the gene matches: 7. Germline V gene lookup returns CDR1 SGHAT and CDR2 FQNNGV. Study results and caveats: There was an excess of low generation probability in the out-of-frame alpha sequences that twins shared. Modelling approaches yielded underestimates of out-of-frame TCR alpha sharing between monozygotic twins.

These records were also assigned to another study, of yellow fever vaccine responses in identical twins.

The chain links TRBV11-2 to TRBJ2-3; TRBD2 agrees at 11 bases. Sequenced material: CD4+ T cells sorted from blood. The TCR comes from a young woman in good health. CDR3 sequence reads: CASSLEGLAGGYTDTQYF. In DNA form, the CDR3 reads TGTGCCAGCAGCTTAGAGGGGCTAGCGGGGGGCTACACAGATACGCAGTATTTT.